Described below is a single TCR beta chain sequence and its context. Its target is unknown. The data belong to a study of shared clonotypes between healthy human individuals. General study points: Several donors had approximately 4.6% of their naive CD4 clonotypes in common. Non-shared clonotypes were found to have lower generation probabilities than the clonotypes that were shared by all four of the sorted-subset donors. Sequencing of the sorted subsets was shown by rarefaction to be incomplete despite large depth.

The CDR3 runs to 17 residues. Germline CDR1 KGHSH, CDR2 LQKENI. J was trimmed by 6 bases and V by 2 bases; bases with no gene match: 11. The assay was immunoSEQ multiplex PCR, and TCRdb's table has in-frame clones only and misses some. The sample has some 2.4 million clones; 93% are singletons. The rearrangement links TRBV18 to TRBJ1-2, with TRBD1 matching over 11 bases. This TCR was recovered from a man aged 18 to 29 in good health. Some clones in this sample may be carry-over from other donors' samples. Input material: naive CD4+ T cells from PBMCs. As for subset: CD45RA+ positively selected. The CDR3: CASSPKTRTGGADGYTF. The CDR3 bases are TGTGCCAGCTCACCAAAAACAAGGACAGGGGGCGCGGATGGCTACACCTTC.